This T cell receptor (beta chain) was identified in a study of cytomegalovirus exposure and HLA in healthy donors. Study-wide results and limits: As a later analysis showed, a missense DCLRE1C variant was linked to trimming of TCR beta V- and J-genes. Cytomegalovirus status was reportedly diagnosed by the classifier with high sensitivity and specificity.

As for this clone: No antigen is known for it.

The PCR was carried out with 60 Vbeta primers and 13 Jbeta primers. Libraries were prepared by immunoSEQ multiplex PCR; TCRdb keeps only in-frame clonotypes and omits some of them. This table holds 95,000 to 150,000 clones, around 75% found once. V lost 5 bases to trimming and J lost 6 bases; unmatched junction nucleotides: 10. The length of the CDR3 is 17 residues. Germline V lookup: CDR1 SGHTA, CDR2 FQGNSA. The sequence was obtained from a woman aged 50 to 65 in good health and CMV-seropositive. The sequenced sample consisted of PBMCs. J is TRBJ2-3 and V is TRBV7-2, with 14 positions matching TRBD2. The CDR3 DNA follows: TGTGCCAGCAGCGTGCCGGGACTAGCGGGAGTCACTGATACGCAGTATTTT. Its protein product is CASSVPGLAGVTDTQYF.